The 21 T cell receptor beta chains below come from one sample, sequenced in a study of T-cell reconstitution after alpha-beta-depleted transplantation in children. Unique molecular identifiers tagged the TCRbeta library. TCRdb called the PCR reads again in MiXCR, with one record for every CDR3 protein. The data show just over 950,000 distinct CDR3 sequences, about 29% seen once. The sequencing used PBMCs, mostly from graft donor cells, collected 360 days after TCRalphabeta/CD19-depleted stem cell transplant. The source is a boy under two years old who had a stem cell transplant for SCID, so the T cells may come from the graft donor.

The V call is TRBV12-3 or TRBV12-4, the J call TRBJ1-4; D is unclear. The CDR3 loop spans 15 amino acids. Trimming pared 5 bases from V and 7 bases from J, leaving 17 bases between. The CDR3 DNA reads TGTGCCAGCAGTGAACACGGGAGTCGTCGTGAAAAACTGTTTTTT. Translating it yields CASSEHGSRREKLFF.

V is TRBV18 and J is TRBJ2-5; 15 bases fit TRBD2. The V and J ends lost 0 bases and 4 bases, in that order; junction bases with no gene match: 0. Germline V gene data show CDR1 as KGHSH and CDR2 as LQKENI. This CDR3 has 16 amino acids. CDR3 DNA: TGTGCCAGCTCACCACCGGGACTAGCGGGGGGAGAGACCCAGTACTTC. Translation: CASSPPGLAGGETQYF.

This clonotype was detected a few times. The chain uses TRBV27 and TRBJ2-7; either TRBD1 or TRBD2 may fit D (5 bases each). Trimming pared 3 bases from V and 9 bases from J, leaving 24 bases between. The CDR3 covers 16 residues. CDR1 MNHEY and CDR2 SMNVEV come from the germline V gene (reference sequence). The CDR3 sequence is CASSLGLTRNAGVQYF. CDR3 bases: TGTGCCAGCAGTTTGGGGCTAACCAGGAACGCCGGGGTGCAGTACTTC.

The table lists this clonotype with a count of one. The chain couples TRBV12-3 or TRBV12-4 to TRBJ2-3; D possibly uses TRBD1 or TRBD2 (6 bases each). V lost 2 bases, J lost 2 bases, and 20 bases lay in between. CDR3 length equals 18 residues. This CDR3 reads CASSLSGGRTIHTDTQYF. DNA of the CDR3: TGTGCCAGCAGTTTAAGTGGGGGGCGAACAATACACACAGATACGCAGTATTTT.

This clonotype was counted between two and nine times. The CDR3 coding sequence is TGTGCCAGCCACCGGGGGATCACAGATACGCAGTATTTT. This sequence encodes CASHRGITDTQYF. The chain employs TRBV6-1 and TRBJ2-3, with D perhaps matching TRBD2 (6 bases). Trimming pared 8 bases from V and 2 bases from J, leaving 11 bases between. CDR1 and CDR2 from the germline V gene are MNHNS and SASEGT. The CDR3 contains 13 residues.

This clonotype was detected a few times. This sequence joins TRBV20-1 and TRBJ1-2; possibly TRBD1 for D (5 bases). Germline V CDR1 and CDR2: DFQATT, SNEGSKA (reference sequence). The CDR3 consists of 18 residues. Trimming left V 0 bases short and J 0 bases short, with 20 bases between. The CDR3, as DNA: TGCAGTGCTAGAGATCCACGACAGCCAGACGGATCTAACTATGGCTACACCTTC. Protein: CSARDPRQPDGSNYGYTF.

The chain couples TRBV18 to TRBJ2-5, with unresolved D. Trimming left V 2 bases short and J 4 bases short, with 8 bases between. This CDR3 contains 13 residues. Germline V lookup: CDR1 KGHSH, CDR2 LQKENI. The CDR3 here is CASSPAVRETQYF. The CDR3 DNA follows: TGTGCCAGCTCACCAGCGGTACGAGAGACCCAGTACTTC.

This clonotype came up a few times. The chain uses TRBV29-1 and TRBJ2-1; 9 positions agree with TRBD1. Germline lookup yields CDR1 SQVTM and CDR2 ANQGSEA. Losses at the gene ends were 7 bases for V and 5 bases for J; bases not matched to a gene: 6. This CDR3 is built from 13 residues. This chain's CDR3 is CSDRTGDNNEQFF. The CDR3 coding sequence is TGCAGCGACAGGACAGGGGACAACAATGAGCAGTTCTTC.

The V and J genes are TRBV7-9 and TRBJ2-2; the D gene is possibly TRBD1 (7 bases). The CDR3 runs 16 residues. From germline, CDR1 is SEHNR and CDR2 FQNEAQ (reference sequence). V lost 7 bases to trimming and J lost 2 bases, with 17 bases between them. CDR3 in DNA: TGTGCCAGCATCTCTCAGGGGGGCCTTAACACCGGGGAGCTGTTTTTT. As protein: CASISQGGLNTGELFF.

The gene calls are TRBV4-2 and TRBJ2-1; 8 bases are a match to TRBD1. CDR3 length equals 16 residues. CDR1 and CDR2 (germline): LGHNA, YNFKEQ. The J segment lost 5 bases and the V segment lost 0 bases, leaving 6 bases of the junction unmatched. DNA for the CDR3: TGTGCCAGCAGCCAAGAGGACAGGGTTGCGGACAATGAGCAGTTCTTC. Its protein product is CASSQEDRVADNEQFF.

In its sample, this clonotype was seen a few times. The J gene is TRBJ2-3, the V gene TRBV12-3 or TRBV12-4; D gene unclear. The CDR3 runs 12 residues. V dropped 3 bases and J dropped 4 bases, with 5 bases sitting between them. Here the CDR3 reads CASSFMPDTQYF. Here the CDR3 DNA reads TGTGCCAGCAGTTTTATGCCAGATACGCAGTATTTT.

The chain links TRBV2 to TRBJ1-1; 8 bases line up with TRBD1. Trimming at V came to 8 bases and at J to 4 bases, leaving 9 bases not matched to a gene. The germline V gene encodes CDR1 SNHLY and CDR2 FYNNEI. The CDR3 runs to 14 residues. For the CDR3, the DNA is TGTGCCAGCGTATCCAGGGGGCGCATCACTGAAGCTTTCTTT. As protein: CASVSRGRITEAFF.

This clonotype occurred a few times. The chain recombines TRBV25-1 with TRBJ2-7; maybe TRBD1 (6 bases). Trimming pared 4 bases from V and 6 bases from J, leaving 19 bases between. CDR1 and CDR2 from the germline V gene are MGHDK and SYGVNS. CDR3 length: 15 amino acids. The chain's CDR3 is CASSVDSGTHAEQYF. The CDR3 DNA reads TGTGCCAGCAGTGTCGACTCCGGGACACACGCCGAGCAGTACTTC.

The chain is built from TRBV5-5 and TRBJ2-5, with D unclear. The CDR3 length is 14 residues. The V gene's germline CDR1 is SGHKS and CDR2 YYEKEE (reference sequence). V lost 4 bases, J lost 5 bases, and 15 bases lay in between. CDR3: CASSQRQVEETQYF. In nucleotides, the CDR3 is TGTGCCAGCAGCCAAAGACAAGTTGAGGAGACCCAGTACTTC.

This clonotype was seen a few times. CDR3 in amino acids: CASSQDGYTSVSLETQYF. The CDR3 region has the DNA TGTGCCAGCAGCCAAGATGGGTATACTAGCGTTTCCTTAGAGACCCAGTACTTC. The chain has TRBV4-2 and TRBJ2-5; TRBD2 matches 7 bases. The length of the CDR3 is 18 residues. Trimming cost V 0 bases and J 4 bases; bases outside gene matches: 14. Germline V lookup: CDR1 LGHNA, CDR2 YNFKEQ.

CDR3 DNA: TGTGCCAGCAGCGAGGGGGGGACAGGGTCCAGTGAGCAGTTCTTC. It codes for CASSEGGTGSSEQFF. This chain joins TRBV7-3 and TRBJ2-1, with 9 bases aligning to TRBD1. This CDR3 region has 15 residues. V lost 5 bases to trimming and J lost 9 bases; unmatched junction nucleotides: 11. Per the germline V gene, CDR1 is SGHTA and CDR2 is FQGTGA.

This clonotype was seen a few times. J is TRBJ2-1 and V is TRBV18; D is undetermined. This CDR3 has 19 amino acids. The V and J ends lost 2 bases and 0 bases respectively, with 20 bases between them. CDR1 is KGHSH, CDR2 LQKENI, per germline. CDR3 amino acids: CASSPIVRSKHSSYNEQFF. In DNA, the CDR3 is TGTGCCAGCTCACCAATTGTCAGATCCAAACATAGCTCCTACAATGAGCAGTTCTTC.

The V and J genes are TRBV20-1 and TRBJ1-2; D is perhaps TRBD1 (6 bases). Germline V lookup: CDR1 DFQATT, CDR2 SNEGSKA (reference sequence). V dropped 0 bases and J dropped 4 bases, with 18 bases sitting between them. This CDR3 comprises 16 residues. The CDR3 is CSAREAVRGSGYGYTF. CDR3 DNA: TGCAGTGCTAGAGAGGCAGTTAGGGGGTCAGGCTATGGCTACACCTTC.

The rearrangement uses TRBV25-1 and TRBJ2-2; TRBD1 matches at 8 bases. Germline V lookup: CDR1 MGHDK, CDR2 SYGVNS. The CDR3 loop spans 15 amino acids. With 4 bases clipped from V and 5 bases from J, the junction kept 6 bases outside the gene matches. The CDR3 DNA reads TGTGCCAGCAGTGGTCGACAGGGGCCAACCGGGGAGCTGTTTTTT. Translating gives CASSGRQGPTGELFF.

The chain links TRBV7-6 to TRBJ2-1; 7 bases align to TRBD1. This CDR3 is 16 amino acids long. Germline V CDR1 and CDR2: SGHVS, FNYEAQ. With 5 bases clipped from V and 1 base from J, the junction kept 8 bases outside the gene matches. The DNA of the CDR3 is TGTGCCAGCAGCCTTCAACCGGGACAGTCCTACAATGAGCAGTTCTTC. Amino acids: CASSLQPGQSYNEQFF.

The chain is built from TRBV6-1 and TRBJ2-7; 8 nucleotides align to TRBD2. This CDR3 comprises 15 residues. J lost 0 bases, V lost 5 bases, and 6 bases had no gene match. Per the germline V gene, CDR1 is MNHNS and CDR2 is SASEGT. The CDR3 DNA reads as TGTGCCAGCAGTACAACTAGCGGAAGCTCCTACGAGCAGTACTTC. Protein sequence: CASSTTSGSSYEQYF.